A selection of T cell receptor beta chains follows, all from one sample in a study of T cell responses to AZD1222 COVID-19 vaccine. The method was immunoSEQ multiplex PCR; TCRdb's version includes in-frame clones alone and lacks a portion of them. The sample has fewer than 150,000 clones; 80% to 90% are singletons. This sample comprised peripheral blood, obtained on day 0 of AZD1222 vaccination. The origin of the receptors is an adult in good health. Both conserved end residues are part of each CDR3. Each record gives: D gene, clone size, J gene, V gene, CDR3 protein, CDR3 DNA. The D gene is left open where the match is weak. Size tells how often a clone was seen (once, few, many) or the class of an expanded clone, and some rows leave it out.

TRBD1,-,TRBJ1-2,TRBV4-1,CASSPYLRTGSYGYTF,TGCGCCAGCAGCCCATATCTACGGACAGGGAGCTATGGCTACACCTTC
-,-,TRBJ1-5,TRBV18,CASSPGGGQPQHF,TGTGCCAGCTCACCCGGGGGGGGCCAGCCCCAGCATTTT
-,-,TRBJ1-2,TRBV6-1,CASSESRLLERYYGYTF,TGTGCCAGCAGTGAATCTCGCCTCTTAGAGAGGTACTATGGCTACACCTTC
-,once,TRBJ2-7,TRBV27,CASSLGPGYEQYF,TGTGCCAGCAGTTTAGGTCCCGGTTACGAGCAGTACTTC
-,-,TRBJ2-7,TRBV4-1,CASSQALPKDGYHEQYF,TGCGCCAGCAGCCAAGCTCTGCCTAAGGACGGCTACCACGAGCAGTACTTC
-,-,TRBJ2-7,TRBV12-5,CASGLDSGYEQYF,TGTGCTAGTGGTTTGGACAGTGGCTACGAGCAGTACTTC
-,-,TRBJ1-1,TRBV10-1,CASSERINTEAFF,TGCGCCAGCAGTGAGAGAATCAACACTGAAGCTTTCTTT
-,-,TRBJ2-2,TRBV27,CASSFLNTGELFF,TGTGCCAGCAGTTTTCTGAACACCGGGGAGCTGTTTTTT
-,-,TRBJ1-1,TRBV6-5,CASSYLGLNTEAFF,TGTGCCAGCAGTTACTTGGGCTTGAACACTGAAGCTTTCTTT
TRBD1,-,TRBJ2-5,TRBV6-1,CASSEYLGTGKETQYF,TGTGCCAGCAGTGAATACCTTGGGACAGGGAAAGAGACCCAGTACTTC
-,-,TRBJ1-1,TRBV20-1,CSARIGGGAFF,TGCAGTGCTAGAATTGGGGGGGGAGCTTTCTTT
-,-,TRBJ1-5,TRBV27,CASSRTAGSSGQPQHF,TGTGCCAGCAGTCGGACAGCGGGATCCTCAGGGCAGCCCCAGCATTTT
-,-,TRBJ1-2,TRBV5-3,CARSLTASYFFYGYTF,TGTGCCAGAAGCTTGACGGCCAGTTATTTTTTCTATGGCTACACCTTC
-,-,TRBJ1-1,TRBV20-1,CSASPYTEAFF,TGCAGTGCTAGCCCATACACTGAAGCTTTCTTT
-,-,TRBJ2-7,TRBV12-3/TRBV12-4,CASSLFLDEQYF,TGTGCCAGCAGCCTCTTCCTGGACGAGCAGTACTTC
-,-,TRBJ2-1,TRBV12-1,CASSLQTPLVYNEQFF,TGTGCCAGCAGCTTACAGACCCCCCTAGTCTACAATGAGCAGTTCTTC
-,-,TRBJ1-2,TRBV19,CASSIDRLGYGYTF,TGTGCCAGTAGTATAGATCGTTTGGGGTATGGCTACACCTTC
-,-,TRBJ2-7,TRBV14,CASSHVTGKYEQYF,TGTGCCAGCAGCCACGTGACAGGAAAATACGAGCAGTACTTC
-,once,TRBJ1-2,TRBV6-1,CASSEATTGYGYTF,TGTGCCAGCAGTGAAGCCACGACAGGCTATGGCTACACCTTC
-,-,TRBJ1-2,TRBV7-2,CASSLVGGSQSNYGYTF,TGTGCCAGCAGCTTAGTTGGTGGGTCTCAGTCTAACTATGGCTACACCTTC
TRBD1,-,TRBJ2-3,TRBV19,CASSQQGARSTDTQYF,TGTGCCAGTAGTCAACAGGGGGCCCGTAGCACAGATACGCAGTATTTT
-,-,TRBJ2-2,TRBV3-1/TRBV3-2,CASGPPTGELFF,TGTGCCAGCGGACCCCCCACCGGGGAGCTGTTTTTT
TRBD2,once,TRBJ2-5,TRBV2,CASTRTSGAETQYF,TGTGCCAGCACTCGGACTAGCGGGGCGGAGACCCAGTACTTC
-,-,TRBJ2-7,TRBV7-9,CASSLTGFGEQYF,TGTGCCAGCAGCTTGACAGGCTTCGGCGAGCAGTACTTC
-,-,TRBJ1-2,TRBV12-3/TRBV12-4,CASQGEDDYGYTF,TGTGCCAGCCAGGGTGAGGACGACTATGGCTACACCTTC
-,-,TRBJ2-3,TRBV29-1,CSALQGTLTDTQYF,TGCAGCGCCCTTCAGGGGACACTCACAGATACGCAGTATTTT
-,-,TRBJ1-6,TRBV5-1,CASSIDSSYNSPLHF,TGCGCCAGCAGCATAGACAGCTCCTATAATTCACCCCTCCACTTT
-,-,TRBJ1-1,TRBV19,CASTHRWGPSQAFF,TGTGCCAGTACTCATAGATGGGGCCCGAGCCAAGCTTTCTTT
-,-,TRBJ2-1,TRBV4-2,CASSQMGVDNEQFF,TGTGCCAGCAGCCAAATGGGGGTGGACAATGAGCAGTTCTTC
-,-,TRBJ1-1,TRBV2,CASRTGLNTEAFF,TGTGCCAGCAGAACAGGTCTGAACACTGAAGCTTTCTTT
TRBD2,once,TRBJ2-1,TRBV9,CASSAQRGGRDEQFF,TGTGCCAGCAGCGCCCAGCGGGGGGGCCGCGATGAGCAGTTCTTC
TRBD1,-,TRBJ2-7,TRBV5-1,CASSGGTGGSYEQYF,TGCGCCAGCAGCGGTGGGACAGGGGGTAGCTACGAGCAGTACTTC
-,-,TRBJ1-6,TRBV6-2/TRBV6-3,CASSPILRVSYNSPLHF,TGTGCCAGCAGTCCGATCCTTCGGGTGAGTTATAATTCACCCCTCCACTTT
-,-,TRBJ1-1,TRBV6-2/TRBV6-3,CASSLTRRTEAFF,TGTGCCAGCAGTCTTACCAGGAGGACTGAAGCTTTCTTT
-,-,TRBJ1-6,TRBV7-9,CASSNPSGGGGSPLHF,TGTGCCAGCAGCAACCCCAGCGGGGGGGGCGGTTCACCCCTCCACTTT
TRBD1,-,TRBJ2-2,TRBV5-1,CASSDRDSTGELFF,TGCGCCAGCAGCGACAGGGACAGCACCGGGGAGCTGTTTTTT
-,-,TRBJ2-1,TRBV19,CASSIDGQTYNEQFF,TGTGCCAGTAGTATAGATGGACAGACATACAATGAGCAGTTCTTC
TRBD1,-,TRBJ1-2,TRBV27,CASSYSGAGGGYTF,TGTGCCAGCAGTTACTCTGGGGCAGGGGGGGGCTACACCTTC
TRBD1,-,TRBJ1-6,TRBV3-1/TRBV3-2,CASTESGGQHSPLHF,TGTGCCAGCACCGAATCAGGGGGCCAACATTCACCCCTCCACTTT